These T cell receptor beta chains were read from a single sample in a study of PD-L1 blockade in urothelial cancer. Only in-frame clones appear in the TCRdb table, and some are missing; sequencing was by immunoSEQ multiplex PCR. The sample includes tens of thousands of clones, more than 85% seen only once; the top ten take around 1.8%. Specimen: PBMCs, collected around atezolizumab (anti-PD-L1) treatment. These receptors all stem from a man in his 60s with urothelial cancer. Both conserved end residues are trimmed from each CDR3. Each record gives: V gene, D gene, CDR3 protein. D genes are given only for firm matches.

>TRBV5-1|TRBD2
ASSLELAGGHRETQY
>TRBV7-3|TRBD2
ASSLGTSSTPTHNEQF
>TRBV4-1|TRBD2
ASSQEGGGRYYEQY
>TRBV6-5|.
ASRGGGGTEAF
>TRBV28|.
ASRFQGLNSPLH
>TRBV27|.
ASGSEGASHEKLF
>TRBV4-3|.
ASSQGLRNNEQF
>TRBV5-8|.
ASSQSQGSSQETQY
>TRBV7-2|.
ASSLGGGNFGELF
>TRBV11-2|TRBD2
ASSTGAGGYNEQF
>TRBV19|TRBD2
ASSNRLARNEQF
>TRBV6-1|.
ASSEPSYNEQF
>TRBV15|TRBD1
ATSETGGEQPQH
>TRBV6-4|TRBD1
ASSDLGQAPSNQPQH
>TRBV6-1|TRBD1
ASSASTGGSTDTQY
>TRBV5-1|TRBD1
ASSYGQGTDTQY
>TRBV28|.
ASSPSLLGGAQGNTIY
>TRBV7-2|TRBD1
ASSLLSGGRGYT
>TRBV18|TRBD2
ASSLAGGTDTQY
>TRBV14|.
ALHREAEKLF
>TRBV28|.
ATLQRMRMGNTEAF
>TRBV7-9|TRBD2
ASRGDSGSPGELF
>TRBV5-1|.
ASSLGVPTYEQY
>TRBV10-3|TRBD1
AARQGATDYGYT
>TRBV5-5|TRBD1
ASSLEGGRETQY